This record concerns one T cell receptor beta chain sequence. The target antigen is unknown. TCRdb independently ran MiXCR on the RT-PCR reads; one entry per CDR3 protein. The sample holds about 650,000 distinct CDR3 sequences, about 15% seen once. These data come from a study of response to subunit inactivated influenza vaccine. Study-wide results and caveats: Few new T cells, the authors suggested, are recruited by each seasonal influenza vaccination.

This CDR3 has 15 amino acids. V lost 1 base and J lost 2; bases outside the gene matches: 4. Per the germline V gene, CDR1 is SGHTA and CDR2 is FQGNSA. This material consisted of PBMCs from blood, taken approximately 12 days after vaccination. V and J are TRBV7-2 and TRBJ2-7; the match to TRBD2 covers 8 bases. The receptor comes from a man in his fifties or sixties who received an inactivated influenza vaccine. As DNA, the CDR3 is TGTGCCAGCAGCTTAGGGGCGGGAGGACCCTACGAGCAGTACTTC. This translates into CASSLGAGGPYEQYF.